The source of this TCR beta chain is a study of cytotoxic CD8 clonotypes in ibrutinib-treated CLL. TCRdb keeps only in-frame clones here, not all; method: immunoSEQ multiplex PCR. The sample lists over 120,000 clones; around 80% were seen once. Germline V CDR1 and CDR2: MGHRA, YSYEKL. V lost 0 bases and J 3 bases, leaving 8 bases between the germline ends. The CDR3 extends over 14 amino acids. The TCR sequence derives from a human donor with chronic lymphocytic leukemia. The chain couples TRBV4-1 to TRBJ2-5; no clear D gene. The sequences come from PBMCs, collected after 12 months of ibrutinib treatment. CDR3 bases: TGCGCCAGCAGCCAAGATGCGAGAGAAGAGACCCAGTACTTC. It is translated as CASSQDAREETQYF.